This T cell receptor (beta chain) was captured by sequencing in a study of OX40 agonist ivuxolimab in advanced cancers. Germline V gene sequence: CDR1 SGHAT, CDR2 FQNNGV. Trimming took 7 bases from V and 8 from J, leaving 26 bases between them. The CDR3 spans 16 residues. TCRdb keeps only in-frame clones here, not all; method: immunoSEQ multiplex PCR. Here the sample spans about 19,000 clones, 79% being singletons. The receptor was derived from an adult with an advanced solid tumor such as melanoma, head and neck, liver or kidney cancer. V gene TRBV11-2 combines with J gene TRBJ1-2; no clear D gene. Sequenced here: CD4+ or CD8+ T cells sorted from blood, sampled in a trial of the OX40 agonist ivuxolimab. The CDR3 reads CASTTFDGQDPRGYTF. As DNA, the CDR3 is TGTGCCAGCACCACTTTCGACGGGCAGGACCCGAGAGGCTACACCTTC.